These 32 T cell receptor beta chains share one sample of origin, sequenced in a study of blood T cell repertoires in COVID-19. Profiling relied on immunoSEQ multiplex PCR, and the TCRdb table lists in-frame clones only, not all of them. This table has 70,000 to 95,000 clones, approximately 80% appearing once. The sequencing input was peripheral blood. The source of these receptors is a woman in her thirties or forties with active or convalescent COVID-19.

V gene TRBV28 combines with J gene TRBJ2-7; D gene uncertain. Trimming removed 1 base from V and 4 bases from J, with 5 bases in between. Germline CDR1 is MDHEN and CDR2 is SYDVKM. This CDR3 contains 12 residues. For the CDR3, the DNA is TGTGCCAGCAGTTTATCCAATTACGAGCAGTACTTC. As protein: CASSLSNYEQYF. The full variable domain, with the rest looked up from reference TRBV28 and TRBJ2-7, is DVKVTQSSRYLVKRTGEKVFLECVQDMDHENMFWYRQDPGLGLRLIYFSYDVKMKEKGDIPEGYSVSREKKERFSLILESASTNQTSMYLCASSLSNYEQYFGPGTRLTVT.

This chain links TRBV18 with TRBJ2-5; 11 nucleotides align to TRBD1. V lost 3 bases, J lost 4 bases, and 7 bases stayed unmatched. CDR1 and CDR2 from the germline V gene are KGHSH and LQKENI. This CDR3 contains 16 residues. The DNA of the CDR3 is TGTGCCAGCTCACCGATCGGACAGGGGGCCGGAGAGACCCAGTACTTC. It specifies CASSPIGQGAGETQYF.

This clone was observed a handful of times. The rearrangement joins TRBV19 to TRBJ2-1; 8 positions match TRBD2. CDR3 size: 15 residues. After removal of 7 bases from V and 4 bases from J, the junction contained 9 bases not matched to a gene. Germline V gene lookup returns CDR1 LNHDA and CDR2 SQIVND (reference sequence). CDR3 sequence (DNA): TGTGCCAGTACCGTCGGGGGGGCGGCGTACAATGAGCAGTTCTTC. Its protein is CASTVGGAAYNEQFF.

V usage is TRBV11-2 and J usage is TRBJ1-6; D is unclear. Germline V lookup: CDR1 SGHAT, CDR2 FQNNGV. The length of the CDR3 is 17 residues. V gave up 2 bases and J gave up 8 bases, with 19 bases separating them. This chain's CDR3 is CASSLLRRPSADSPLHF. DNA for the CDR3: TGTGCCAGCAGCTTACTTAGAAGGCCGTCTGCGGATTCACCCCTCCACTTT.

This chain uses TRBV28 with TRBJ2-1; TRBD2 matches 8 bases. The junction had 9 bases not matched to a gene; V was cut back by 3 bases and J by 8 bases. The CDR3 loop spans 15 amino acids. Germline V CDR1 and CDR2: MDHEN, SYDVKM. The DNA for the CDR3 is TGTGCCAGCAGTTTTGCCGGGAGGGCCTATTATGAGCAGTTCTTC. Translating it yields CASSFAGRAYYEQFF.

The chain combines TRBV10-3 with TRBJ2-3, with TRBD2 matching 8 bases. Germline CDR1 is ENHRY and CDR2 is SYGVKD. This CDR3 contains 14 residues. J lost 0 bases, V lost 6 bases, and 2 bases had no gene match. For the CDR3, the DNA is TGTGCCATCAGCCCTAGCGGGAGCACAGATACGCAGTATTTT. Amino acids: CAISPSGSTDTQYF.

The sample holds one count of this clone. The genes are TRBV28 and TRBJ1-4; 7 bases line up with TRBD1. The CDR3 consists of 15 residues. The germline V gene encodes CDR1 MDHEN and CDR2 SYDVKM. The junction had 7 bases not matched to a gene; V was cut back by 5 bases and J by 4 bases. CDR3 protein: CASSLKTGNNEKLFF. CDR3 nucleotide sequence: TGTGCCAGCAGTCTAAAGACAGGGAATAATGAAAAACTGTTTTTT.

This chain links TRBV10-3 with TRBJ1-3, with 7 bases lining up with TRBD1. Germline V CDR1 and CDR2: ENHRY, SYGVKD. The CDR3 runs 16 residues. The V segment lost 6 bases and the J segment 0 bases; nucleotides outside the gene matches: 8. The CDR3 protein is CAISQDRTYSGNTIYF. The DNA for the CDR3 is TGTGCCATCAGCCAGGACAGGACGTACTCTGGAAACACCATATATTTT.

The chain employs TRBV7-2 and TRBJ2-7; TRBD2 matches at 8 bases. This CDR3 has 14 residues. Germline V gives CDR1 SGHTA, CDR2 FQGNSA. The ends lost 4 bases at V and 1 base at J; junction bases unmatched: 3. The CDR3 coding sequence is TGTGCCAGCAGCTGGAGCGGGAGTTCCTACGAGCAGTACTTC. Translation: CASSWSGSSYEQYF.

This sequence joins TRBV3-1 (or the pseudogene TRBV3-2) and TRBJ1-2; the match to TRBD1 covers 8 bases. Trimming cost V 2 bases and J 8 bases; bases outside gene matches: 4. The CDR3 runs to 13 residues. Germline loops: CDR1 LGHDT, CDR2 YNNKEL (reference sequence). The chain's CDR3 is CASSQQGARGYTF. The CDR3 DNA sequence: TGTGCCAGCAGCCAACAGGGGGCGCGGGGCTACACCTTC.

The genes are TRBV11-2 and TRBJ2-3; D remains ambiguous. Trimming stripped 1 base from V and 5 bases from J, with 13 bases between. This CDR3 is 15 amino acids long. The V gene's germline CDR1 is SGHAT and CDR2 FQNNGV. CDR3 sequence reads: CASSLATSYGDTQYF. In DNA, the CDR3 is TGTGCCAGCAGCTTAGCCACTTCGTATGGAGATACGCAGTATTTT.

This clone was recorded only once. The rearrangement links TRBV7-6 to TRBJ2-3; 16 nucleotides agree with TRBD2. In germline, CDR1 is SGHVS, CDR2 FNYEAQ. V shed 5 bases, J shed 2 bases, and the junction held 4 bases outside the gene matches. The length of the CDR3 is 17 residues. The CDR3 DNA sequence: TGTGCCAGCAGCCCGGGACTAGCGGGAGGGGACACAGATACGCAGTATTTT. Translated, it gives CASSPGLAGGDTDTQYF.

The chain joins TRBV11-2 to TRBJ2-5; 8 bases agree with TRBD1. Germline CDR1 reads SGHAT; CDR2 reads FQNNGV. The J segment lost 5 bases and the V segment lost 6 bases, leaving 8 bases of the junction unmatched. CDR3 length: 14 amino acids. The CDR3 region is CASSPGQGLETQYF. CDR3 coding DNA: TGTGCCAGCAGTCCAGGACAGGGATTGGAGACCCAGTACTTC. Variable domain in full (rest from reference TRBV11-2 and TRBJ2-5): EAGVAQSPRYKIIEKRQSVAFWCNPISGHATLYWYQQILGQGPKLLIQFQNNGVVDDSQLPKDRFSAERLKGVDSTLKIQPAKLEDSAVYLCASSPGQGLETQYFGPGTRLLVL.

This chain connects TRBV28 to TRBJ2-1, with a weak D call TRBD2 (6 bases). CDR1 is MDHEN and CDR2 is SYDVKM in the germline V gene. Trimming stripped 7 bases from V and 7 bases from J, with 14 bases between. The CDR3 is made up of 13 amino acids. The CDR3 coding sequence is TGTGCCAGCAACCACGGGAGCCTTAATGAGCAGTTCTTC. Translating it yields CASNHGSLNEQFF.

This sequence joins TRBV28 and TRBJ1-1; weak D call: TRBD1 (6 bases). V shed 4 bases and J shed 1 base, with 10 bases lying between them. This CDR3 comprises 14 residues. Germline V CDR1 and CDR2: MDHEN, SYDVKM. The CDR3 DNA reads as TGTGCCAGCAGTTCCGGGACACCGAACACTGAAGCTTTCTTT. Translation: CASSSGTPNTEAFF.

Here the CDR3 reads CASSLARGNTEAFF. As DNA, the CDR3 is TGTGCCAGCAGCTTAGCCAGGGGTAACACTGAAGCTTTCTTT. The rearrangement joins TRBV7-9 to TRBJ1-1; weak D call: TRBD1 (6 bases). The CDR3 is 14 residues long. The V gene lost 0 bases and the J gene lost 2 bases, with 7 bases spanning the gap. Germline V lookup: CDR1 SEHNR, CDR2 FQNEAQ (reference sequence).

The gene calls are TRBV25-1 and TRBJ2-5, with TRBD2 matching 12 bases. Per germline, CDR1 MGHDK and CDR2 SYGVNS. The CDR3 extends over 14 amino acids. J gave up 3 bases and V 6 bases, and 2 bases lay outside the gene matches. CDR3 loop: CASSRTSGKETQYF. The CDR3 coding sequence is TGTGCCAGCAGCCGGACTAGCGGGAAAGAGACCCAGTACTTC.

This chain links TRBV10-3 with TRBJ2-2; 12 bases match TRBD2. The V segment lost 6 bases and the J segment 2 bases; nucleotides outside the gene matches: 4. Germline V gene lookup returns CDR1 ENHRY and CDR2 SYGVKD. This CDR3 region has 16 residues. CDR3 nucleotides: TGTGCCATCAGCCGAGGACTAGCGGGAAACACCGGGGAGCTGTTTTTT. Translated, it gives CAISRGLAGNTGELFF.

This chain links TRBV11-3 with TRBJ1-3, with D tentatively TRBD1 (6 bases). There are 14 residues in the CDR3. V was clipped by 4 bases and J by 0 bases, with 7 bases between them. The germline gives CDR1 SGHNT, CDR2 YENEEA. The CDR3: CASSSTGSGNTIYF. DNA for the CDR3: TGTGCCAGCAGCTCGACAGGCTCTGGAAACACCATATATTTT.

The chain has TRBV3-1 (or the pseudogene TRBV3-2) and TRBJ1-2, with D perhaps matching TRBD1 (6 bases). The CDR3 spans 15 residues. The ends were cut back, 0 bases at V and 6 bases at J, with 14 bases in the middle. CDR1 is LGHDT, CDR2 YNNKEL, per germline (reference sequence). The CDR3 region is CASSQEGGGLDGYTF. CDR3 sequence (DNA): TGTGCCAGCAGCCAAGAGGGGGGGGGCCTCGATGGCTACACCTTC.

In this sample, this clone turned up once. The rearrangement uses TRBV11-1 and TRBJ2-3; TRBD2 might be the D (5 bases). The CDR3 is made up of 14 amino acids. Germline V gene data show CDR1 as SGHAT and CDR2 as FQDESV (reference sequence). Trimming shortened V by 5 bases and J by 0 bases, and 9 bases separated the two germline ends. Here the CDR3 DNA reads TGTGCCAGCAGCCGCCGGGGTAGCACAGATACGCAGTATTTT. It codes for CASSRRGSTDTQYF.

The chain combines TRBV18 with TRBJ1-3; TRBD1 agrees at 7 bases. CDR1 and CDR2 from the germline V gene are KGHSH and LQKENI. V lost 5 bases and J lost 2; bases outside the gene matches: 6. The CDR3 has 15 residues. CDR3 nucleotide sequence: TGTGCCAGCTCAGAACTCACAGGGGCTGGAAACACCATATATTTT. Amino acid sequence: CASSELTGAGNTIYF. Full variable domain (missing parts from reference TRBV18 and TRBJ1-3): NAGVMQNPRHLVRRRGQEARLRCSPMKGHSHVYWYRQLPEEGLKFMVYLQKENIIDESGMPKERFSAEFPKEGPSILRIQQVVRGDSAAYFCASSELTGAGNTIYFGEGSWLTVV.

V is TRBV7-8 and J is TRBJ2-2, with 9 bases lining up with TRBD2. Unmatched junction bases numbered 1, after V lost 1 base and J lost 1 base. Germline assignment: CDR1 SGHVS and CDR2 FQNEAQ. The CDR3 runs 16 residues. The CDR3 nucleotides read TGTGCCAGCAGCTTAGTTAGCGGGGGGAACACCGGGGAGCTGTTTTTT. It is translated as CASSLVSGGNTGELFF.

The V gene is TRBV18, the J gene TRBJ2-5, with D possibly TRBD1 on 6 matching bases. The CDR3 runs to 17 residues. V shed 3 bases and J shed 4 bases, with 21 bases lying between them. Germline CDR1 KGHSH, CDR2 LQKENI. CDR3 sequence (DNA): TGTGCCAGCTCACCTAGAGCCGACAGGAGTCTGGGAGAGACCCAGTACTTC. Translation: CASSPRADRSLGETQYF. The variable domain in full, with the rest retrieved from reference TRBV18 and TRBJ2-5, is NAGVMQNPRHLVRRRGQEARLRCSPMKGHSHVYWYRQLPEEGLKFMVYLQKENIIDESGMPKERFSAEFPKEGPSILRIQQVVRGDSAAYFCASSPRADRSLGETQYFGPGTRLLVL.

The chain uses TRBV6-6 and TRBJ1-6; 9 bases are shared with TRBD1. Germline V gives CDR1 MNHNY, CDR2 SVGAGI (reference sequence). The ends lost 6 bases at V and 13 bases at J; junction bases unmatched: 10. This CDR3 comprises 14 residues. CDR3 loop: CASSGTGLGGPLHF. CDR3 nucleotides: TGTGCCAGCAGCGGGACAGGGTTAGGTGGGCCCCTCCACTTT.

The chain carries TRBV19 and TRBJ1-5; the D is unclear. The CDR3 is made up of 12 amino acids. Germline V lookup: CDR1 LNHDA, CDR2 SQIVND (reference sequence). V was shortened by 7 bases and J by 3 bases, with 7 bases between the two germline ends. The CDR3: CASNTYNQPQHF. CDR3 coding DNA: TGTGCCAGTAATACATACAATCAGCCCCAGCATTTT.

The chain is built from TRBV4-1 and TRBJ2-2; D is uncertain. The length of the CDR3 is 13 residues. V lost 4 bases and J lost 2, with 5 bases in between. Germline CDR1 reads MGHRA; CDR2 reads YSYEKL. CDR3 loop: CASSPINTGELFF. CDR3 bases: TGCGCCAGCAGCCCTATTAACACCGGGGAGCTGTTTTTT.

This chain joins TRBV19 and TRBJ2-1; TRBD2 agrees at 12 bases. Germline values: CDR1 LNHDA, CDR2 SQIVND (reference sequence). CDR3 length: 17 amino acids. Losses at the gene ends were 9 bases for V and 2 bases for J; bases not matched to a gene: 11. CDR3 loop: CARNRTSGGPTYNEQFF. In DNA form, the CDR3 reads TGTGCCAGGAATCGAACTAGCGGGGGGCCCACCTACAATGAGCAGTTCTTC.

The chain couples TRBV10-2 to TRBJ1-2, with 11 bases lining up with TRBD1. Per the germline V gene, CDR1 is WSHSY and CDR2 is SAAADI. The V segment lost 4 bases and the J segment 4 bases; nucleotides outside the gene matches: 14. The CDR3 is made up of 18 amino acids. CDR3 sequence (DNA): TGCGCCAGCAGTGGCGATCCGGGACAGGGGGGAACTCGCTATGGCTACACCTTC. Amino acids: CASSGDPGQGGTRYGYTF.

This clone was recorded only once. The V call is TRBV2, the J call TRBJ2-7, with TRBD2 matching over 11 bases. Trimming at V came to 4 bases and at J to 3 bases, leaving 5 bases not matched to a gene. CDR1 is SNHLY, CDR2 FYNNEI, per germline. The CDR3 is made up of 15 amino acids. The CDR3 region has the DNA TGTGCCAGCAGTGGGGGACTAGCGGTACGCTACGAGCAGTACTTC. It codes for CASSGGLAVRYEQYF.

The rearrangement uses TRBV29-1 and TRBJ2-1; TRBD2 is a possible D gene (6 bases). Germline CDR1 and CDR2: SQVTM and ANQGSEA. Between the trimmed V and J ends, which lost 4 bases and 3 bases, there was a span of 10 bases. CDR3 length: 13 residues. The CDR3 DNA sequence: TGCAGCGTTGGGGGAGGAAGCTACAATGAGCAGTTCTTC. This encodes CSVGGGSYNEQFF.

This sequence joins TRBV5-1 and TRBJ2-3; D is possibly TRBD2 (5 bases). This CDR3 is built from 18 residues. Trimming took off 0 bases at V and 0 bases at J, with 17 bases between the two ends. Germline V lookup: CDR1 SGHRS, CDR2 YFSETQ. Here the CDR3 reads CASSLVGLQSLSTDTQYF. Here the CDR3 DNA reads TGCGCCAGCAGCTTGGTCGGACTCCAGAGTTTAAGCACAGATACGCAGTATTTT. Variable domain in full (rest from reference TRBV5-1 and TRBJ2-3): KAGVTQTPRYLIKTRGQQVTLSCSPISGHRSVSWYQQTPGQGLQFLFEYFSETQRNKGNFPGRFSGRQFSNSRSEMNVSTLELGDSALYLCASSLVGLQSLSTDTQYFGPGTRLTVL.